This paragraph reports one T cell receptor (beta chain). Indicated time point: patch test 1, 2 weeks after DPC sensitization. Treatment indicated: therapeutic diphenylcyclopropenone sensitization with weekly scalp DPC. The record originates from a study of human T cells and chemical hapten exposure. This CDR3 spans 12 amino acids. Germline CDR1 reads DFQATT; CDR2 reads SNEGSKA (reference sequence). With V trimmed by 7 bases and J by 10 bases, 5 bases remained unmatched. One entry per CDR3 protein results from TCRdb running MiXCR on the RACE reads. The sample records 150,000 to 200,000 distinct CDR3 sequences, about 22% being singletons.

The V and J genes are TRBV20-1 and TRBJ2-1; 12 positions match TRBD2. The sequence was obtained from a woman aged 45 to 65 with alopecia areata. Some clones in this sample may be carry-over from other donors' samples. The material was whole blood, obtained in connection with sensitization to the hapten diphenylcyclopropenone (DPC). DNA of the CDR3: TGCAGTGGAGCCGGACTAGCGGGAGAGCAGTTCTTC. Its protein is CSGAGLAGEQFF.